In this sample, the clone carrying this TCR beta chain turned up a few times. Its antigen is unknown. The sample is drawn from a study of T cells in Graves' hyperthyroidism and ophthalmopathy. Whole-study results and caveats: Ophthalmopathy prediction by the model preceded onset by a median roughly 6 months. Stable hyperthyroidism was separated from ophthalmopathy by a model based on 13 V-J features. Blood also held most thyroid clonotypes expanded beyond 0.001.

Used for diagnoses were clinical symptoms, serum thyroxine and TRAb, thyroid ultrasound and orbital computed tomography. The V gene's germline CDR1 is ENHRY and CDR2 SYGVKD. The CDR3 has 15 residues. Unmatched junction bases numbered 5, after V lost 6 bases and J lost 2 bases. Researchers took RNA transcripts and amplified the TCR beta CDR3 regions from them. HTBI primers were the set used in a first-round RT-PCR of the TCR CDR3. TCRdb reprocessed the multiplex PCR reads via MiXCR and lists one record per CDR3 protein. The sample contains more than 550,000 distinct CDR3 sequences, 45% of which appear only once.

The source material was peripheral blood or thyroid tissue (not recorded which). The chain is built from TRBV10-3 and TRBJ2-3, with 10 bases identical to TRBD2. The origin of this receptor is an adult man with Graves' disease, either hyperthyroidism or ophthalmopathy (not recorded which). CDR3 protein: CAIRLAGANTDTQYF. For the CDR3, the DNA is TGTGCCATCAGGCTAGCGGGAGCAAACACAGATACGCAGTATTTT.